This T cell receptor (beta chain) is from a study of T cell repertoires in cytomegalovirus infection. Overall study context: Both CMV infection and a matching HLA type were indicated by public TCR beta signatures.

Study-wide results and caveats: HLA-C-restricted CMV-specific TCR beta clonotypes were dominant in the ex vivo response. Summed public TCR beta family frequency identified CMV carriers bearing the relevant HLA.

On this clonotype itself: Its antigen is still unknown.

Each CDR3 protein gets one entry after TCRdb re-called the reads with MiXCR. This table has roughly 150,000 distinct CDR3 sequences, approximately 17% appearing once. V gave up 3 bases and J gave up 6 bases, with 14 bases separating them. This CDR3 spans 14 amino acids. CDR1 and CDR2 from the germline V gene are SNHLY and FYNNEI. The genes are TRBV2 and TRBJ1-1; D is uncertain. This TCR came from a human donor in good health (CMV status not recorded). Some clones in this sample may be carry-over from other donors' samples. The sequenced sample consisted of CD8+ T cells from PBMCs. As DNA, the CDR3 is TGTGCCAGCAGTGACGCAACGGGTTTACCTGAAGCTTTCTTT. Amino acid sequence: CASSDATGLPEAFF.